The clone carrying this T cell receptor beta chain was counted many times. Its specificity is unknown. In TCRdb, the 5' RACE reads were re-called with MiXCR into one record per CDR3 protein. The repertoire holds about 8,100 distinct CDR3 sequences, with 5% to 6.5% as singletons. The data belong to a study of spatial heterogeneity in lung cancer. Study-wide points: One measure, the expanded intratumoral alpha and beta TCR count, tracked tumor mutation counts.

Germline V gene lookup returns CDR1 ENHRY and CDR2 SYGVKD. This CDR3 has 15 amino acids. The ends lost 1 base at V and 6 bases at J; junction bases unmatched: 6. The time point was: sample taken at primary tumor resection. The V gene is TRBV10-3, the J gene TRBJ2-7; 10 bases fit TRBD2. The source is a male donor with early-stage non-small cell lung cancer. The sample in question was lung tumor tissue, obtained at surgery. CDR3: CAISELASGSLEQYF. The CDR3 DNA reads TGTGCCATCAGTGAGTTGGCTAGCGGGAGCCTCGAGCAGTACTTC.